Shown below are 2 T cell receptor beta chains from a single sample sequenced in a study of blood T cell repertoires in COVID-19. Profiled with immunoSEQ multiplex PCR; TCRdb holds only in-frame clones, not every one. The table shows roughly 260,000 clones, with 70% to 90% occurring only once. Sample: peripheral blood. These receptors were collected from a woman between 40 and 50 years old with acute or convalescent COVID-19.

V is TRBV5-4 and J is TRBJ2-3; 9 bases match TRBD2. The CDR3 spans 16 residues. Germline V gene data show CDR1 as SGHNT and CDR2 as YYREEE (reference sequence). The V segment lost 0 bases and the J segment 5 bases; nucleotides outside the gene matches: 7. CDR3 residues: CASSLALAGGQDTQYF. In DNA form, the CDR3 reads TGTGCCAGCAGCTTGGCTCTGGCGGGGGGGCAAGATACGCAGTATTTT.

The chain couples TRBV6-5 to TRBJ1-3; D is uncertain. Germline CDR1 and CDR2: MNHEY and SVGAGI. This CDR3 is built from 15 residues. V was cut by 5 bases and J by 2 bases, with 13 bases left in between. CDR3 region: CASSNDIFPGNTIYF. The CDR3 region has the DNA TGTGCCAGCAGTAACGACATTTTCCCTGGAAACACCATATATTTT.